The 2 T cell receptor beta chains reported below all come from one sample, sequenced in a study of Graves' ophthalmopathy and Graves' hyperthyroidism. The authors amplified TCR beta CDR3 regions from RNA transcripts. An initial RT-PCR round employing HTBI primers preceded a second-round multiplex PCR. TCRdb called the multiplex PCR reads again in MiXCR, with one record for every CDR3 protein. Seen here are 300,000 or so distinct CDR3 sequences, 15% to 20% observed once, and the top ten hold 9% to 15%. The sample consisted of peripheral blood. These receptors all come from an adult man with Graves' ophthalmopathy.

This clonotype was recorded at least ten times. This chain connects TRBV6-1 to TRBJ1-6, with D unclear. The V and J ends lost 7 bases and 8 bases respectively, with 12 bases between them. This CDR3 comprises 13 residues. Germline assignment: CDR1 MNHNS and CDR2 SASEGT. CDR3 nucleotides: TGTGCCAGCACCATAGACCCGGATTCACCCCTCCACTTT. Protein product: CASTIDPDSPLHF.

This clonotype has a count of ten or more. The rearrangement joins TRBV19 to TRBJ1-5; D unclear. CDR1 is LNHDA and CDR2 is SQIVND in the germline V gene (reference sequence). V lost 7 bases and J 3 bases, leaving 13 bases between the germline ends. This CDR3 spans 14 amino acids. The chain's CDR3 is CASTPLGSNQPQHF. The CDR3 bases are TGTGCCAGTACCCCCCTGGGTTCCAATCAGCCCCAGCATTTT.